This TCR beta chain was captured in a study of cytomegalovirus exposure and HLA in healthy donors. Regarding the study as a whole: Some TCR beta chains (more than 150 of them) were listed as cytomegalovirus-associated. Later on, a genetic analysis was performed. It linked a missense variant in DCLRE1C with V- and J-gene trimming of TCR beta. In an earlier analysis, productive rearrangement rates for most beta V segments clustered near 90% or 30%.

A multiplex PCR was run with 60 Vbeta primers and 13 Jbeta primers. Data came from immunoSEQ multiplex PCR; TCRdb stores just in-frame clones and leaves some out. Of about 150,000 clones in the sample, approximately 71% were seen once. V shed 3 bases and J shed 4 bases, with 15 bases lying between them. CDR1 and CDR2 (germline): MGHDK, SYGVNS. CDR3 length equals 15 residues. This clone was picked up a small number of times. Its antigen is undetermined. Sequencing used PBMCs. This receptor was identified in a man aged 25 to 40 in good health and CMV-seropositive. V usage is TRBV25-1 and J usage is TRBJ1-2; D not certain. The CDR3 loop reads CASSDPPRQRYGYTF. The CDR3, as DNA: TGTGCCAGCAGTGACCCCCCCCGGCAGCGCTATGGCTACACCTTC.